This TCR beta chain stems from a study of cytomegalovirus exposure and HLA in healthy donors. Study details: In a previous analysis, 110 million or so unique TCR beta sequences were found from 150 million to 200 million T cells.

About this clone itself: Its cognate antigen is unknown.

PCR used 60 Vbeta primers and 13 Jbeta primers. Profiled with immunoSEQ multiplex PCR; TCRdb holds only in-frame clones, not every one. The sample lists about 130,000 clones, 75% to 85% seen once, with roughly 2.4% in the top ten. Study outcomes and limitations: The later analysis indicated that the majority of CMV-associated TCR beta chains appeared HLA-restricted. There were 150 to 200 TCR beta chains listed as cytomegalovirus-associated.

Samples came from healthy bone marrow donors. CDR1 and CDR2 (germline): LGHNA, YSLEER. CDR3 length: 17 amino acids. The sequencing sample was made of PBMCs. This chain connects TRBV4-3 to TRBJ2-5; 13 bases are a match to TRBD2. Gene TRBJ2-7 matches the end of the DNA better, so the J call may be wrong. The TCR originated in a young man in good health and CMV-seronegative. DNA of the CDR3: TGCGCCAGCAGCCAGGGAAGGACTAGCGGGAGTGTGTACGAGCAGTACTTC. Amino acids: CASSQGRTSGSVYEQYF.